Following are 16 T cell receptor beta chains from one sample sequenced in a study of T-cell reconstitution after alpha-beta-depleted transplantation in children. For TCRbeta, the library was prepared with unique molecular identifiers. In TCRdb, the PCR reads were re-called with MiXCR into one record per CDR3 protein. In the table there are 800,000 to 1,000,000 distinct CDR3 sequences, about 29% of which are singletons. Sequenced here: PBMCs, mostly from graft donor cells, sampled 360 days after TCRalphabeta/CD19-depleted stem cell transplant. The origin of the receptors is a boy under two years old who had a stem cell transplant for SCID, so the T cells may come from the graft donor.

In this sample, this clonotype turned up once. The gene calls are TRBV20-1 and TRBJ1-5; 9 nucleotides align to TRBD1. CDR1 and CDR2 from the germline V gene are DFQATT and SNEGSKA (reference sequence). The CDR3 covers 15 residues. Unmatched junction bases numbered 6, after V lost 6 bases and J lost 0 bases. CDR3 loop: CSAGTGLGSNQPQHF. The CDR3, as DNA: TGCAGTGCCGGGACAGGGCTGGGTAGCAATCAGCCCCAGCATTTT.

This chain uses TRBV4-1 with TRBJ2-5, with D hard to call. V dropped 5 bases and J dropped 5 bases, with 15 bases sitting between them. This CDR3 region has 14 residues. CDR1 is MGHRA and CDR2 is YSYEKL in the germline V gene. CDR3 protein: CASSSYLAVETQYF. CDR3 nucleotide sequence: TGCGCCAGCAGCTCCTATCTGGCGGTTGAGACCCAGTACTTC.

This clonotype has ten or more counts. The J gene is TRBJ2-7, the V gene TRBV4-3, with 10 bases identical to TRBD1. CDR3 length: 17 amino acids. V gave up 0 bases and J gave up 3 bases; unmatched junction bases: 8. CDR1 and CDR2 (germline): LGHNA, YSLEER. The CDR3 loop is CASSQEYLGQGLYEQYF. For the CDR3, the DNA is TGCGCCAGCAGCCAAGAATACTTGGGACAGGGGCTCTACGAGCAGTACTTC.

This CDR3 is CASSQDGTVLSYEQYF. The DNA of the CDR3 is TGCGCCAGCAGCCAGGATGGGACGGTGCTATCCTACGAGCAGTACTTC. V gene TRBV4-1 combines with J gene TRBJ2-7; D assignment may be TRBD1 or TRBD2 (5 bases each). The CDR3 has 16 residues. Deletions cut 3 bases from V and 1 base from J, with 16 bases between. Germline V CDR1 and CDR2: MGHRA, YSYEKL.

This clonotype was seen repeatedly, ten times or more. V gene TRBV9 combines with J gene TRBJ2-3; no clear D gene. The length of the CDR3 is 12 residues. V shed 7 bases and J shed 7 bases, with 13 bases lying between them. The germline V gene has CDR1 SGDLS and CDR2 YYNGEE. CDR3 nucleotide sequence: TGTGCCAGCGGCCAGTCCCAGTATACGCAGTATTTT. Translated: CASGQSQYTQYF.

This clonotype turned up a few times. The chain couples TRBV20-1 to TRBJ2-6, with D perhaps TRBD1 (5 bases). Trimming removed 6 bases from V and 3 bases from J, with 24 bases in between. The CDR3 consists of 18 residues. Germline V gene data show CDR1 as DFQATT and CDR2 as SNEGSKA (reference sequence). CDR3 loop: CSARATSVIPLGANVLTF. The DNA of the CDR3 is TGCAGTGCCAGGGCGACCTCAGTAATTCCTCTTGGGGCCAACGTCCTGACTTTC.

There are a few counts of this clonotype. The chain recombines TRBV12-3 or TRBV12-4 with TRBJ2-1; TRBD2 matches at 7 bases. V was pared by 5 bases and J by 7 bases, with 11 bases of the junction left unmatched. The CDR3 has 15 amino acids. The CDR3 reads CASSRRRGVGNEQFF. CDR3 in DNA: TGTGCCAGCAGTCGCCGTCGGGGGGTAGGAAATGAGCAGTTCTTC.

CDR3 amino acids: CASSAGLNVGTQYF. The CDR3 DNA reads as TGCGCCAGCAGCGCGGGACTCAATGTTGGTACGCAGTATTTT. The chain links TRBV5-1 to TRBJ2-3, with D possibly matching TRBD2 (6 bases). V gave up 4 bases and J gave up 8 bases, with 17 bases separating them. This CDR3 is 14 amino acids long. Germline lookup yields CDR1 SGHRS and CDR2 YFSETQ.

V and J are TRBV28 and TRBJ1-1; D remains ambiguous. In germline, CDR1 is MDHEN, CDR2 SYDVKM. With 5 bases removed from V and 7 bases from J, the gap between germline ends came to 20 bases. The CDR3 has 15 amino acids. The CDR3 bases are TGTGCCAGCAGTCCCTTCCGGGTTTCGGTTGGTGAAGCTTTCTTT. This translates into CASSPFRVSVGEAFF.

V and J are TRBV5-1 and TRBJ2-7; 7 bases match TRBD1. The CDR3 is 16 residues long. V lost 4 bases, J lost 1 base, and 11 bases stayed unmatched. Per germline, CDR1 SGHRS and CDR2 YFSETQ. The CDR3 spells CASSRTPGQFSYEQYF. The CDR3 DNA reads TGCGCCAGCAGCAGAACACCGGGACAGTTTTCCTACGAGCAGTACTTC.

In this sample, this clonotype turned up a few times. The chain recombines TRBV29-1 with TRBJ2-1, with no clear D. The CDR3 contains 12 residues. Per germline, CDR1 SQVTM and CDR2 ANQGSEA. The V and J ends lost 5 bases and 10 bases respectively, with 15 bases between them. The CDR3 DNA reads as TGCAGCGTTCAACTTCCCCTCGGGGAGCAGTTCTTC. As protein: CSVQLPLGEQFF.

This clonotype was seen more than once but under ten times. Written as DNA, the CDR3 is TGCGCCAGCAGCTGGGCCGGGACAGGGGCGGGCGAGACCCAGTACTTC. This sequence encodes CASSWAGTGAGETQYF. The chain recombines TRBV5-1 with TRBJ2-5; 10 positions agree with TRBD1. Germline V gene sequence: CDR1 SGHRS, CDR2 YFSETQ. The CDR3 spans 16 residues. Trimming took 3 bases from V and 5 from J; bases not matched to a gene: 10.

The chain is built from TRBV9 and TRBJ1-5, with 7 bases identical to TRBD1. This CDR3 has 16 amino acids. Germline V CDR1 and CDR2: SGDLS, YYNGEE. V trimming: 3 bases; J trimming: 0 bases; junction bases outside the gene matches: 6. The CDR3 spells CASSAGGQISNQPQHF. The CDR3 DNA sequence: TGTGCCAGCAGCGCGGGGGGACAGATTAGCAATCAGCCCCAGCATTTT.

V is TRBV12-3 or TRBV12-4 and J is TRBJ2-5; no clear D. The CDR3 covers 14 residues. V lost 2 bases and J lost 7, with 14 bases in between. In DNA form, the CDR3 reads TGTGCCAGCAGTTTATCTCCAGAGCATGCGACCCAGTACTTC. Its translation: CASSLSPEHATQYF.

This clonotype was seen at least ten times. The gene calls are TRBV12-3 or TRBV12-4 and TRBJ1-5, with 7 bases fitting TRBD1. V trimming: 6 bases; J trimming: 11 bases; junction bases outside the gene matches: 13. The CDR3 is 14 residues long. CDR3 bases: TGTGCCAGCAGCCCCGGGGACAGCCTAAAGACCCAGCATTTT. Translated: CASSPGDSLKTQHF.

A few counts support this clonotype. Here the CDR3 DNA reads TGCAGTGCTAGTAAACGGATGAACACTGAAGCTTTCTTT. Translated, it gives CSASKRMNTEAFF. V gene TRBV20-1 combines with J gene TRBJ1-1; D not certain. The CDR3 totals 13 residues. Germline CDR1 reads DFQATT; CDR2 reads SNEGSKA (reference sequence). Trimming cost V 3 bases and J 0 bases, with 8 bases left between them.